This TCR beta chain was observed in a study of B cell selection in AIRE deficiency. Regulatory T cells were sorted as CD4+CD25hiCD127low/negative cells. CDR1 is SGHKS, CDR2 YYEKEE, per germline (reference sequence). This CDR3 comprises 15 residues. V was pared by 1 base and J by 3 bases, with 3 bases of the junction left unmatched. Points from the study as a whole: Healthy Tconv contained about 37% of shared healthy Treg sequences; only TCRbeta sequenced.

TCRdb's copy holds only in-frame clones and misses some; the assay was immunoSEQ multiplex PCR. Among 23,000 or so clones, nearly 95% were seen once, and the ten largest hold 1.4%. This clone was counted a single time. Its antigen is not identified. This chain joins TRBV5-5 and TRBJ2-7; TRBD1 matches 11 bases. Sequenced sample: CD4+CD25+ Tregs sorted from PBMCs. This clonotype was sampled from a human donor in good health. CDR3 loop: CASSLWGTGGYEQYF. CDR3 nucleotide sequence: TGTGCCAGCAGCTTGTGGGGGACAGGGGGCTACGAGCAGTACTTC.